This T cell receptor (beta chain) stems from a study of vaccination and CD4 T cells after COVID-19. This clonotype appeared a few times. What it binds is not known. The CDR3 is made up of 15 amino acids. The germline V and J ends were trimmed by 3 bases and 2 bases, with 12 bases remaining between them. CDR1 and CDR2 from the germline V gene are MNHEY and SMNVEV (reference sequence). Indicated treatment: approximately 9-day PBMC culture with coronavirus spike peptide pools or control peptides (ViraFEST assay). With the Oncomine TCR Beta short-read assay, DNA from cultured CD4+ T cells was sequenced. TCRdb independently ran MiXCR on the PCR reads; one entry per CDR3 protein. The sample shows 20,000 or so distinct CDR3 sequences, 38% of them seen only once.

This material consisted of CD4+ T cells from blood, cultured in vitro, taken before SARS-CoV-2 vaccination. This sequence was found in a human donor who received a COVID-19 vaccine. The chain combines TRBV27 with TRBJ2-3, with a weak D call TRBD2 (5 bases). As DNA, the CDR3 is TGTGCCAGCAGTTTGGGCGGGCAAAACACAGATACGCAGTATTTT. It codes for CASSLGGQNTDTQYF.